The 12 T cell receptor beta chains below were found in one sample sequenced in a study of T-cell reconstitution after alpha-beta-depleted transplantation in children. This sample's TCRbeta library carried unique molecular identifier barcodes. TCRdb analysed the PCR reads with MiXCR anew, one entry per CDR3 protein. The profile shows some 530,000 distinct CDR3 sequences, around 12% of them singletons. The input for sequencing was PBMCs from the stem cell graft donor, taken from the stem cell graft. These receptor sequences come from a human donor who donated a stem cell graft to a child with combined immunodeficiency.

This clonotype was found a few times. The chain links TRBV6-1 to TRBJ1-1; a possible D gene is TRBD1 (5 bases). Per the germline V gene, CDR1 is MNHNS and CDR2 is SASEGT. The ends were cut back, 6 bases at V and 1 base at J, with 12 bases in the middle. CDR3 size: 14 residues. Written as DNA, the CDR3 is TGTGCCAGCAGCATGGGACGGCCGAACACTGAAGCTTTCTTT. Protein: CASSMGRPNTEAFF.

The CDR3 loop reads CAIGPGLSTNEQFF. The CDR3 DNA follows: TGTGCCATCGGCCCGGGACTGAGCACCAATGAGCAGTTCTTC. The chain uses TRBV7-9 and TRBJ2-1; weak D call: TRBD2 (6 bases). V shed 10 bases and J shed 6 bases, with 19 bases lying between them. Germline loops: CDR1 SEHNR, CDR2 FQNEAQ (reference sequence). This CDR3 comprises 14 residues.

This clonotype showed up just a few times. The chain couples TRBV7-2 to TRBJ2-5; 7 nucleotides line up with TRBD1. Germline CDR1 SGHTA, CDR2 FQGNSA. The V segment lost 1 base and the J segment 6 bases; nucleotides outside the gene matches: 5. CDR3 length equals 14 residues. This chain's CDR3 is CASSLEGTAKTQYF. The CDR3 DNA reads TGTGCCAGCAGCTTAGAGGGGACAGCTAAGACCCAGTACTTC.

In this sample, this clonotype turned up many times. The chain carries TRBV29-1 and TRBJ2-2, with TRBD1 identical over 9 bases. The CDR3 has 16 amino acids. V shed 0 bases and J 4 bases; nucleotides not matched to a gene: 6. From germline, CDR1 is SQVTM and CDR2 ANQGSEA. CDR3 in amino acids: CSVEDQRTGVTGELFF. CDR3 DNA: TGCAGCGTTGAAGATCAACGGACAGGGGTCACCGGGGAGCTGTTTTTT.

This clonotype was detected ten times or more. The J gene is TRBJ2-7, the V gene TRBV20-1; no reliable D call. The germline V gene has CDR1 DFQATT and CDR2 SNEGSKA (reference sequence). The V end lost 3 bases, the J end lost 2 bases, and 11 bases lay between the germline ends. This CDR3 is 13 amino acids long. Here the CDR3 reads CSARGGLAYEQYF. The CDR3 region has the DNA TGCAGTGCTAGGGGCGGCCTCGCCTACGAGCAGTACTTC.

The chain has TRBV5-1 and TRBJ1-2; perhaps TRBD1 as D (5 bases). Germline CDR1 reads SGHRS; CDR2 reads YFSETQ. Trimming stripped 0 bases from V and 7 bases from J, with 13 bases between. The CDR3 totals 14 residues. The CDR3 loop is CASSLDRDVIGYTF. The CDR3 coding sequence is TGCGCCAGCAGCTTGGACCGGGACGTAATTGGCTACACCTTC.

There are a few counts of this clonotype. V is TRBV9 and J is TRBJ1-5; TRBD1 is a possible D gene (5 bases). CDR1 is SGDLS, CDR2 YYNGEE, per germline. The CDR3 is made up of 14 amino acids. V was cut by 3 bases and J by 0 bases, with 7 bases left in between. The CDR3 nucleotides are TGTGCCAGCAGCGACGGACATAGCAATCAGCCCCAGCATTTT. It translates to CASSDGHSNQPQHF.

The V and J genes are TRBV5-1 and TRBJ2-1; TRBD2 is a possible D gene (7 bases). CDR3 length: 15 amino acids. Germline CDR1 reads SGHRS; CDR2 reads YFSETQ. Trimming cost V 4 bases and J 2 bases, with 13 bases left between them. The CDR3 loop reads CASSRGGGTYNEQFF. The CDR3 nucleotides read TGCGCCAGCAGCAGGGGGGGGGGAACCTACAATGAGCAGTTCTTC.

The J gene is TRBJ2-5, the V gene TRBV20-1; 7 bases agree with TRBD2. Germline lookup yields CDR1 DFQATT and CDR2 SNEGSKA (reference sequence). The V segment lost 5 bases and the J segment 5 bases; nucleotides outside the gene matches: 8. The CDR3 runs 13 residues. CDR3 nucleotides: TGCAGTGCTTATTCAAGCGGGACGGAGACCCAGTACTTC. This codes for CSAYSSGTETQYF.

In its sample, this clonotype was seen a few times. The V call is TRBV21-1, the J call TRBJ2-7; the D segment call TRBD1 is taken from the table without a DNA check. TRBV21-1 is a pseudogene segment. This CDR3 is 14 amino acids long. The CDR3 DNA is TGTGCCAGCACCCGGACTAGGCCCTCCTACGAGCAGTACTTC. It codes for CASTRTRPSYEQYF.

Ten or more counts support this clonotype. CDR3 residues: CATAAIAGGYEQYF. The CDR3 DNA sequence: TGTGCCACCGCAGCAATAGCGGGAGGTTACGAGCAGTACTTC. This rearrangement joins TRBV15 to TRBJ2-7; 10 bases align to TRBD2. V lost 8 bases, J lost 4 bases, and 8 bases stayed unmatched. Germline V gene lookup returns CDR1 LNHNV and CDR2 YYDKDF (reference sequence). The CDR3 has 14 residues.

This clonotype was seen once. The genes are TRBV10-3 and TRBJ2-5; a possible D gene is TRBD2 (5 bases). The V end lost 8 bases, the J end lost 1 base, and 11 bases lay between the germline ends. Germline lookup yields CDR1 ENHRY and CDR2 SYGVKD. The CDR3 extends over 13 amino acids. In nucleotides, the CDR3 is TGTGCCATCGCAGGCGGGCTCCAAGAGACCCAGTACTTC. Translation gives CAIAGGLQETQYF.